The 28 T cell receptor beta chains below come from one sample, sequenced in a study of CD8+ T cells in alopecia areata. The treatment: oral pan-JAK inhibitor, 5-10 mg twice daily. cDNA prepared by RNA extraction and subsequent reverse transcription served as the template for sequencing. Method: immunoSEQ multiplex PCR; TCRdb's copy keeps in-frame clones and lacks some. Of roughly 220,000 clones in the sample, more than 30% were seen once. The sample here was CD4+ T cells sorted from blood, taken between weeks 30 and 35, from a patient treated with tofacitinib. The receptors here all came from a human donor with alopecia areata.

This clone has a handful of counts. The rearrangement uses TRBV30 and TRBJ2-5; D might be TRBD1 (6 bases). The length of the CDR3 is 13 residues. V was trimmed by 3 bases and J by 5 bases, leaving 13 bases between them. Germline V CDR1 and CDR2: GTSNPN, SVGIG (reference sequence). This CDR3 is CAWSTQGLETQYF. The DNA of the CDR3 is TGTGCCTGGAGCACTCAGGGGTTGGAGACCCAGTACTTC.

V gene TRBV9 combines with J gene TRBJ2-7; the D is unclear. CDR1 and CDR2 (germline): SGDLS, YYNGEE. This CDR3 is 15 amino acids long. V dropped 0 bases and J dropped 3 bases, with 13 bases sitting between them. The CDR3 DNA sequence: TGTGCCAGCAGCGTAGAAGGTCGCAGCTACTACGAGCAGTACTTC. Its protein is CASSVEGRSYYEQYF.

There are a few counts of this clone. This chain connects TRBV30 to TRBJ1-1, with 7 bases aligning to TRBD1. CDR1 is GTSNPN and CDR2 is SVGIG in the germline V gene (reference sequence). The CDR3 runs 12 residues. J lost 10 bases, V lost 3 bases, and 8 bases had no gene match. The CDR3 protein is CAWSGRQGRAFF. For the CDR3, the DNA is TGTGCCTGGAGCGGACGACAGGGCAGAGCTTTCTTT.

This clone was found a few times. The chain joins TRBV2 to TRBJ2-7, with 8 nucleotides matching TRBD1. The CDR3 is 15 amino acids. V lost 7 bases, J lost 3 bases, and 11 bases stayed unmatched. CDR1 is SNHLY, CDR2 FYNNEI, per germline. This CDR3 reads CASITPDRENYEQYF. CDR3 sequence (DNA): TGTGCCAGCATTACGCCGGACAGGGAGAACTACGAGCAGTACTTC. The variable domain in full, completed from reference TRBV2 and TRBJ2-7, reads EPEVTQTPSHQVTQMGQEVILRCVPISNHLYFYWYRQILGQKVEFLVSFYNNEISEKSEIFDDQFSVERPDGSNFTLKIRSTKLEDSAMYFCASITPDRENYEQYFGPGTRLTVT.

This clone was counted between two and nine times. V gene TRBV10-2 combines with J gene TRBJ2-7; tentative D call: TRBD1 (6 bases). V was cut by 3 bases and J by 6 bases, with 15 bases left in between. Germline V lookup: CDR1 WSHSY, CDR2 SAAADI. The CDR3 sequence is 14 residues long. The CDR3 reads CASSDLSATGEQYF. DNA for the CDR3: TGCGCCAGCAGTGATCTCAGTGCGACAGGCGAGCAGTACTTC.

The V and J genes are TRBV2 and TRBJ1-5; a possible D gene is TRBD1 (5 bases). The CDR3 covers 14 residues. V was pared by 8 bases and J by 7 bases, with 18 bases between. Per the germline V gene, CDR1 is SNHLY and CDR2 is FYNNEI. The CDR3 sequence: CASRPARAGQPQHF. The CDR3 DNA is TGTGCCAGCCGACCGGCCAGGGCCGGGCAGCCCCAGCATTTT.

This clone was seen a few times. V is TRBV19 and J is TRBJ2-7, with 8 bases that match TRBD1. Trimming cost V 3 bases and J 2 bases; bases outside gene matches: 0. CDR3 size: 13 residues. The germline gives CDR1 LNHDA, CDR2 SQIVND (reference sequence). DNA of the CDR3: TGTGCCAGTAGTATGGACAGGGCCTACGAGCAGTACTTC. Amino acids: CASSMDRAYEQYF.

This rearrangement joins TRBV18 to TRBJ1-2, with TRBD1 identical over 8 bases. The CDR3 extends over 14 amino acids. With V trimmed by 4 bases and J by 3 bases, 4 bases remained unmatched. CDR1 is KGHSH and CDR2 is LQKENI in the germline V gene. The CDR3 region is CASSLGQGDYGYTF. CDR3 sequence (DNA): TGTGCCAGCTCACTTGGACAGGGAGACTATGGCTACACCTTC.

The rearrangement links TRBV29-1 to TRBJ2-3; D not certain. Germline values: CDR1 SQVTM, CDR2 ANQGSEA. With 3 bases removed from V and 11 bases from J, the gap between germline ends came to 15 bases. The CDR3 runs to 12 residues. In nucleotides, the CDR3 is TGCAGCGTTGATGTGTCCGTGAATGGGCAGTATTTT. Its protein is CSVDVSVNGQYF.

The chain uses TRBV5-1 and TRBJ2-5; a weak D match, TRBD1 (6 bases). Per the germline V gene, CDR1 is SGHRS and CDR2 is YFSETQ. There are 14 residues in the CDR3. Trimming took 5 bases from V and 5 from J, leaving 16 bases between them. In DNA form, the CDR3 reads TGCGCCAGCAGACAGGGCATTACGAGGGAGACCCAGTACTTC. Protein product: CASRQGITRETQYF.

This clone occurred a few times. The chain uses TRBV11-2 and TRBJ2-7; TRBD2 agrees at 10 bases. V lost 5 bases, J lost 0 bases, and 4 bases stayed unmatched. Germline values: CDR1 SGHAT, CDR2 FQNNGV. The CDR3 length is 15 residues. The CDR3: CASSTIAGGSYEQYF. CDR3 nucleotides: TGTGCCAGCAGCACAATAGCGGGGGGCTCCTACGAGCAGTACTTC.

The gene calls are TRBV29-1 and TRBJ1-2, with D unclear. V lost 7 bases and J lost 3, with 12 bases in between. Per the germline V gene, CDR1 is SQVTM and CDR2 is ANQGSEA. This CDR3 has 12 amino acids. CDR3: CSGLTVDYGYTF. CDR3 DNA: TGCAGCGGCTTAACCGTAGACTATGGCTACACCTTC.

This clone was seen a handful of times. V gene TRBV29-1 combines with J gene TRBJ1-3; no firm D call. This CDR3 spans 14 amino acids. CDR1 SQVTM and CDR2 ANQGSEA come from the germline V gene. Trimming shortened V by 2 bases and J by 3 bases, and 11 bases separated the two germline ends. In DNA form, the CDR3 reads TGCAGCGTTGAACACACGGCGAGTGGAAACACCATATATTTT. Its translation is CSVEHTASGNTIYF. The full variable domain, its missing parts supplied by reference TRBV29-1 and TRBJ1-3, is SAVISQKPSRDICQRGTSLTIQCQVDSQVTMMFWYRQQPGQSLTLIATANQGSEATYESGFVIDKFPISRPNLTFSTLTVSNMSPEDSSIYLCSVEHTASGNTIYFGEGSWLTVV.

The V and J genes are TRBV6-5 and TRBJ2-7; D not certain. This CDR3 is 14 amino acids long. Germline V gene sequence: CDR1 MNHEY, CDR2 SVGAGI. The V end lost 1 base, the J end lost 3 bases, and 10 bases lay between the germline ends. The CDR3 is CASSYLQNLYEQYF. CDR3 DNA: TGTGCCAGCAGTTACTTACAGAACCTCTACGAGCAGTACTTC.

This clone was recorded a few times. The chain uses TRBV25-1 and TRBJ1-4; possibly TRBD1 for D (5 bases). The CDR3 is 14 amino acids. V was clipped by 6 bases and J by 4 bases, with 12 bases between them. The germline gives CDR1 MGHDK, CDR2 SYGVNS. The CDR3 spells CASRGGGNNEKLFF. The CDR3 nucleotides read TGTGCCAGCAGAGGCGGGGGGAATAATGAAAAACTGTTTTTT.

This clone was seen a few times. This chain joins TRBV7-9 and TRBJ1-1; D gene ambiguous. Trimming cost V 5 bases and J 5 bases, with 9 bases left between them. From germline, CDR1 is SEHNR and CDR2 FQNEAQ (reference sequence). This CDR3 has 12 residues. CDR3 sequence (DNA): TGTGCCAGCAGCACGAGGGAGACTGAAGCTTTCTTT. The encoded protein is CASSTRETEAFF.

The chain carries TRBV5-1 and TRBJ1-4; TRBD1 is a possible D gene (5 bases). CDR3 size: 14 residues. Germline V lookup: CDR1 SGHRS, CDR2 YFSETQ. Trimming took off 6 bases at V and 5 bases at J, with 14 bases between the two ends. The CDR3 region is CASTNAGRNEKLFF. The CDR3 nucleotides read TGCGCCAGCACCAACGCAGGGCGAAATGAAAAACTGTTTTTT.

The genes are TRBV7-3 and TRBJ1-1, with D perhaps TRBD1 (5 bases). The germline V gene encodes CDR1 SGHTA and CDR2 FQGTGA. Deletions cut 3 bases from V and 0 bases from J, with 8 bases between. The CDR3 has 14 residues. CDR3 coding DNA: TGTGCCAGCAGCTTGGACACCGTGAACACTGAAGCTTTCTTT. This gives the protein CASSLDTVNTEAFF.

The chain combines TRBV19 with TRBJ2-7; the match to TRBD2 covers 9 bases. The CDR3 has 15 amino acids. CDR1 is LNHDA, CDR2 SQIVND, per germline (reference sequence). The J segment lost 8 bases and the V segment lost 5 bases, leaving 13 bases of the junction unmatched. CDR3 loop: CASSPPSGEAYKQYF. In DNA, the CDR3 is TGTGCCAGTAGTCCTCCTAGCGGGGAGGCGTACAAGCAGTACTTC.

The J gene is TRBJ2-5, the V gene TRBV18; D not resolved. Trimming took off 0 bases at V and 0 bases at J, with 5 bases between the two ends. The CDR3 loop spans 14 amino acids. The germline V gene has CDR1 KGHSH and CDR2 LQKENI. DNA of the CDR3: TGTGCCAGCTCACCACCGGGGAACCAAGAGACCCAGTACTTC. Protein product: CASSPPGNQETQYF. Variable domain in full (rest from reference TRBV18 and TRBJ2-5): NAGVMQNPRHLVRRRGQEARLRCSPMKGHSHVYWYRQLPEEGLKFMVYLQKENIIDESGMPKERFSAEFPKEGPSILRIQQVVRGDSAAYFCASSPPGNQETQYFGPGTRLLVL.

The J gene is TRBJ1-1, the V gene TRBV5-4, with D maybe TRBD1 (5 bases). This CDR3 has 16 amino acids. Looked up from germline, CDR1 is SGHNT and CDR2 is YYREEE (reference sequence). The V end was cut by 4 bases, the J end by 0 bases, with 16 bases between. This CDR3 is CASSHPARDLNTEAFF. CDR3 nucleotides: TGTGCCAGCAGCCACCCCGCCAGGGACTTGAACACTGAAGCTTTCTTT.

The CDR3, as DNA: TGTGCCACCAGCAGCCCGAGGACTAGAAAGTACTTC. This encodes CATSSPRTRKYF. The chain has TRBV15 and TRBJ2-5; 7 bases align to TRBD2. Per the germline V gene, CDR1 is LNHNV and CDR2 is YYDKDF (reference sequence). The CDR3 extends over 12 amino acids. The ends lost 3 bases at V and 12 bases at J; junction bases unmatched: 7.

The chain recombines TRBV4-1 with TRBJ2-7, with TRBD1 identical over 8 bases. The CDR3 spans 17 residues. The germline V gene encodes CDR1 MGHRA and CDR2 YSYEKL. After removal of 6 bases from V and 2 bases from J, the junction contained 15 bases not matched to a gene. This chain's CDR3 is CASRPTRGPKEAYEQYF. The CDR3 DNA reads TGCGCCAGCAGACCAACCAGGGGGCCTAAGGAAGCCTACGAGCAGTACTTC.

The table lists this clone with a few counts. This chain uses TRBV5-1 with TRBJ2-1, with TRBD2 matching over 7 bases. The V gene's germline CDR1 is SGHRS and CDR2 YFSETQ. V lost 1 base, J lost 8 bases, and 12 bases stayed unmatched. CDR3 length: 16 amino acids. The CDR3 here is CASSLYGGRSGDEQFF. CDR3 DNA: TGCGCCAGCAGCTTGTACGGCGGGAGATCCGGCGATGAGCAGTTCTTC.

V and J are TRBV6-6 and TRBJ2-3; no firm D call. This CDR3 is 12 amino acids long. Germline V gives CDR1 MNHNY, CDR2 SVGAGI (reference sequence). V lost 8 bases, J lost 7 bases, and 13 bases lay in between. The CDR3 loop reads CASDPSGYTQYF. CDR3 DNA: TGTGCCAGCGACCCCTCCGGCTATACGCAGTATTTT.

The CDR3 spells CATSRGPTIGGTEAFF. The CDR3 DNA reads as TGTGCCACCAGCAGGGGACCGACGATTGGGGGAACTGAAGCTTTCTTT. This chain connects TRBV15 to TRBJ1-1; D is perhaps TRBD1 (5 bases). The CDR3 spans 16 residues. V was shortened by 3 bases and J by 5 bases, with 19 bases between the two germline ends. Germline-derived CDR1 and CDR2 are LNHNV and YYDKDF (reference sequence).

V and J are TRBV9 and TRBJ2-2; D remains ambiguous. Trimming took 3 bases from V and 6 from J, leaving 3 bases between them. The CDR3 contains 11 residues. Per germline, CDR1 SGDLS and CDR2 YYNGEE. CDR3 region: CASSAPGELFF. The CDR3 DNA sequence: TGTGCCAGCAGCGCCCCCGGGGAGCTGTTTTTT.

In nucleotides, the CDR3 is TGTGCCAGCAGCCCCCCGGTCACCGGGGAGCTGTTTTTT. The encoded protein is CASSPPVTGELFF. The genes are TRBV7-9 and TRBJ2-2; D uncertain. The CDR3 has 13 amino acids. CDR1 is SEHNR and CDR2 is FQNEAQ in the germline V gene (reference sequence). Trimming removed 5 bases at V and 4 bases at J, with 8 bases between.